The 27 T cell receptor beta chains presented below share a single source sample, sequenced in a study of human T cells and chemical hapten exposure. Time point indicated: patch test 3, about 24 weeks after DPC sensitization. The treatment: therapeutic diphenylcyclopropenone sensitization with weekly scalp DPC. From the RACE reads, TCRdb called clonotypes with MiXCR, one entry per CDR3 protein. The sample holds roughly 150,000 distinct CDR3 sequences, about a quarter seen once. The starting material was whole blood, obtained in connection with sensitization to the hapten diphenylcyclopropenone (DPC). The receptors originated from a woman aged 18 to 35 with alopecia areata. Some clones in this sample may be carry-over from other donors' samples.

Turning to this clonotype: This CDR3 is missing its conserved last phenylalanine or tryptophan, likely due to a read error. This rearrangement joins TRBV9 to TRBJ1-1, with D unclear. This CDR3 is built from 15 residues. The V end was cut by 3 bases, the J end by 3 bases, with 15 bases between. CDR1 is SGDLS, CDR2 YYNGEE, per germline. The DNA of the CDR3 is TGTGCCAGCAGCGGAGATGTCCGTCCGGACACTGAAGCTTTCTCT. It codes for CASSGDVRPDTEAFS.

The chain uses TRBV7-9 and TRBJ1-3, with D hard to call. Germline V gene lookup returns CDR1 SEHNR and CDR2 FQNEAQ (reference sequence). This CDR3 has 13 residues. V lost 6 bases to trimming and J lost 0 bases, with 6 bases between them. CDR3 coding DNA: TGTGCCAGCAGTCGGGTCTCTGGAAACACCATATATTTT. Its translation is CASSRVSGNTIYF.

CDR3: CSGTGLAVLDTQYF. The CDR3 region has the DNA TGCAGCGGGACCGGGCTAGCCGTTTTAGATACGCAGTATTTT. V and J are TRBV29-1 and TRBJ2-3; tentatively, D is TRBD2 (5 bases). V dropped 7 bases and J dropped 5 bases, with 19 bases sitting between them. This CDR3 contains 14 residues. Germline lookup yields CDR1 SQVTM and CDR2 ANQGSEA.

V and J are TRBV27 and TRBJ2-7, with 7 bases fitting TRBD2. Germline CDR1 is MNHEY and CDR2 is SMNVEV (reference sequence). V was pared by 5 bases and J by 0 bases, with 4 bases of the junction left unmatched. The CDR3 covers 14 residues. This CDR3 reads CASSRRDYSYEQYF. Here the CDR3 DNA reads TGTGCCAGCAGTAGGCGGGACTACTCCTACGAGCAGTACTTC.

The rearrangement links TRBV7-9 to TRBJ1-4; no reliable D call. V was clipped by 6 bases and J by 8 bases, with 7 bases between them. The CDR3 totals 11 residues. CDR1 and CDR2 from the germline V gene are SEHNR and FQNEAQ (reference sequence). The CDR3 here is CASRRHEKLFF. The CDR3 DNA follows: TGTGCCAGCAGACGACACGAAAAACTGTTTTTT.

J is TRBJ1-6 and V is TRBV6-5; no firm D call. The germline CDR1 and CDR2 sequences are MNHEY and SVGAGI. V shed 7 bases and J shed 4 bases, with 11 bases lying between them. The CDR3 totals 14 residues. CDR3 in DNA: TGTGCCAGCACCATGGGAGATTATAATTCACCCCTCCACTTT. Translation gives CASTMGDYNSPLHF.

The CDR3 nucleotides read TGCAGCGTTGAAGTCAGGCACAATGAGCAGTTCTTC. Protein sequence: CSVEVRHNEQFF. The V gene is TRBV29-1, the J gene TRBJ2-1; the D is unclear. Trimming left V 1 base short and J 5 bases short, with 6 bases between. CDR1 and CDR2 from the germline V gene are SQVTM and ANQGSEA. The CDR3 is 12 residues long.

This chain connects TRBV15 to TRBJ1-5; maybe TRBD1 (5 bases). Trimming took off 0 bases at V and 5 bases at J, with 11 bases between the two ends. Germline CDR1 and CDR2: LNHNV and YYDKDF (reference sequence). The CDR3 extends over 15 amino acids. CDR3 coding DNA: TGTGCCACCAGCAGAGATCTCCAGGGACATCAGCCCCAGCATTTT. It is translated as CATSRDLQGHQPQHF.

This chain links TRBV27 with TRBJ1-5; D remains unclear. Germline V gene sequence: CDR1 MNHEY, CDR2 SMNVEV (reference sequence). The V gene lost 3 bases and the J gene lost 3 bases, with 9 bases spanning the gap. The CDR3 is 14 amino acids. The CDR3 reads CASSLYGYNQPQHF. In nucleotides, the CDR3 is TGTGCCAGCAGTTTGTATGGGTACAATCAGCCCCAGCATTTT.

This chain connects TRBV4-2 to TRBJ2-7, with 13 bases lining up with TRBD2. Germline V lookup: CDR1 LGHNA, CDR2 YNFKEQ. V shed 3 bases, J shed 7 bases, and the junction held 12 bases outside the gene matches. The CDR3 is made up of 17 amino acids. CDR3 nucleotide sequence: TGTGCCAGCAGCCAGTTACGGCGGACTAGCGGGGGAGGAGAGCAGTACTTC. As protein: CASSQLRRTSGGGEQYF.

The chain carries TRBV7-9 and TRBJ2-7; D gene uncertain. Germline loops: CDR1 SEHNR, CDR2 FQNEAQ (reference sequence). The CDR3 loop spans 12 amino acids. V lost 5 bases and J lost 2, with 7 bases in between. Here the CDR3 DNA reads TGTGCCAGCAGCCCCCCCGCCTACGAGCAGTACTTC. This translates into CASSPPAYEQYF.

The chain recombines TRBV18 with TRBJ1-2; 11 nucleotides align to TRBD1. Unmatched junction bases numbered 6, after V lost 6 bases and J lost 6 bases. The CDR3 is 14 amino acids. Looked up from germline, CDR1 is KGHSH and CDR2 is LQKENI. CDR3 bases: TGTGCCAGCTCCCCAGGACAGGGGGCTGATGGCTACACCTTC. Amino acid sequence: CASSPGQGADGYTF.

This chain joins TRBV24-1 and TRBJ2-7; the D gene is possibly TRBD2 (6 bases). V was shortened by 2 bases and J by 6 bases, with 7 bases between the two germline ends. CDR3 length: 12 residues. CDR1 and CDR2 from the germline V gene are KGHDR and SFDVKD. CDR3 sequence reads: CATSDWGGEQYF. As DNA, the CDR3 is TGTGCCACCAGTGATTGGGGAGGCGAGCAGTACTTC.

The gene calls are TRBV12-3 or TRBV12-4 and TRBJ2-1; D call uncertain. The CDR3 length is 12 residues. V lost 1 base, J lost 9 bases, and 7 bases lay in between. The CDR3 is CASSLGVSEQFF. The CDR3 DNA follows: TGTGCCAGCAGTTTAGGGGTTAGTGAGCAGTTCTTC.

The genes are TRBV20-1 and TRBJ2-3; 11 positions match TRBD2. The CDR3 length is 14 residues. The V gene end was trimmed by 4 bases and the J gene end by 5 bases; junction bases not matched to a gene: 5. Germline loops: CDR1 DFQATT, CDR2 SNEGSKA (reference sequence). CDR3 loop: CSAKGLAVRDTQYF. In nucleotides, the CDR3 is TGCAGTGCTAAGGGACTAGCGGTGCGAGATACGCAGTATTTT.

The V call is TRBV6-6, the J call TRBJ1-5, with TRBD1 identical over 9 bases. Germline assignment: CDR1 MNHNY and CDR2 SVGAGI (reference sequence). The V gene end was trimmed by 0 bases and the J gene end by 0 bases; junction bases not matched to a gene: 3. The CDR3 length is 17 residues. CDR3 nucleotides: TGTGCCAGCAGTTACTCGATGGGACAGGGTAGCAATCAGCCCCAGCATTTT. It translates to CASSYSMGQGSNQPQHF.

The genes are TRBV4-3 and TRBJ2-3; a weak D match, TRBD1 (5 bases). The CDR3 sequence is 14 residues long. The V and J ends lost 0 bases and 3 bases respectively, with 7 bases between them. In germline, CDR1 is LGHNA, CDR2 YSLEER. The CDR3 DNA reads TGCGCCAGCAGCCAAGATAAGGGGACAGATACGCAGTATTTT. Residues: CASSQDKGTDTQYF.

This sequence joins TRBV7-8 and TRBJ1-1; TRBD1 is a possible D gene (6 bases). The CDR3 has 14 amino acids. Trimming stripped 1 base from V and 3 bases from J, with 9 bases between. Germline CDR1 and CDR2: SGHVS and FQNEAQ. CDR3 DNA sequence: TGTGCCAGCAGCTTAGATCAGGGGCACACTGAAGCTTTCTTT. This translates into CASSLDQGHTEAFF.

The chain recombines TRBV6-6 with TRBJ1-5, with 9 bases fitting TRBD1. V lost 5 bases and J lost 4; bases outside the gene matches: 6. The germline CDR1 and CDR2 sequences are MNHNY and SVGAGI (reference sequence). The CDR3 is 15 amino acids. The CDR3 spells CASSTGDRENQPQHF. CDR3 nucleotide sequence: TGTGCCAGCAGTACCGGGGACAGGGAAAATCAGCCCCAGCATTTT.

V gene TRBV29-1 combines with J gene TRBJ2-1, with D perhaps TRBD1 (5 bases). This CDR3 spans 12 amino acids. Trimming took 3 bases from V and 10 from J, leaving 13 bases between them. CDR1 and CDR2 from the germline V gene are SQVTM and ANQGSEA. The CDR3 region has the DNA TGCAGCGTTGATTTACAGACAGAAGAGCAGTTCTTC. Translated, it gives CSVDLQTEEQFF.

The chain has TRBV7-3 and TRBJ2-1; 8 nucleotides agree with TRBD2. Looked up from germline, CDR1 is SGHTA and CDR2 is FQGTGA. There are 15 residues in the CDR3. V trimming: 2 bases; J trimming: 4 bases; junction bases outside the gene matches: 4. The CDR3 DNA is TGTGCCAGCAGCTTAGAAGCGGGGGTTTACAATGAGCAGTTCTTC. It codes for CASSLEAGVYNEQFF.

The sample holds a few counts of this clonotype. The chain has TRBV29-1 and TRBJ2-3; 7 nucleotides line up with TRBD1. Germline-derived CDR1 and CDR2 are SQVTM and ANQGSEA. The CDR3 is made up of 16 amino acids. V lost 7 bases to trimming and J lost 2 bases; unmatched junction nucleotides: 15. CDR3 nucleotide sequence: TGCAGCGCCCCGCCGACAGGGAACGGGGACACAGATACGCAGTATTTT. Encoded protein: CSAPPTGNGDTDTQYF.

The J gene is TRBJ2-6, the V gene TRBV29-1; possible D gene TRBD1, 5 bases. Germline CDR1 SQVTM, CDR2 ANQGSEA. The CDR3 totals 17 residues. V lost 4 bases to trimming and J lost 3 bases, with 19 bases between them. The DNA of the CDR3 is TGCAGCGTTGGGAGAGGCAGGGATGTAAGTGGGGCCAACGTCCTGACTTTC. This codes for CSVGRGRDVSGANVLTF.

This clonotype was seen a few times. The chain couples TRBV29-1 to TRBJ2-1; 8 nucleotides agree with TRBD2. Unmatched junction bases numbered 12, after V lost 4 bases and J lost 10 bases. The CDR3 loop spans 14 amino acids. Germline V gene lookup returns CDR1 SQVTM and CDR2 ANQGSEA. The CDR3 loop is CSVVSASGFSEQFF. DNA of the CDR3: TGCAGCGTTGTGAGTGCTAGCGGGTTTAGCGAGCAGTTCTTC.

The rearrangement joins TRBV20-1 to TRBJ1-6; tentatively, D is TRBD1 (5 bases). From germline, CDR1 is DFQATT and CDR2 SNEGSKA (reference sequence). V shed 5 bases and J shed 6 bases, with 11 bases lying between them. The CDR3 is 13 residues long. The CDR3 here is CSAPGTANSPLHF. CDR3 sequence (DNA): TGCAGTGCTCCCGGGACGGCTAATTCACCCCTCCACTTT.

This clonotype appeared a few times. V and J are TRBV7-8 and TRBJ2-3, with D possibly being TRBD1 or TRBD2 (6 bases each). The V end lost 7 bases, the J end lost 4 bases, and 9 bases lay between the germline ends. Germline CDR1 and CDR2: SGHVS and FQNEAQ. The CDR3 loop spans 12 amino acids. CDR3 protein: CASKGGADTQYF. CDR3 in DNA: TGTGCCAGCAAGGGGGGCGCAGATACGCAGTATTTT.

The chain is built from TRBV24-1 and TRBJ2-7; TRBD2 aligns across 8 bases. V lost 10 bases and J lost 4; bases outside the gene matches: 8. This CDR3 region has 13 residues. Germline CDR1 reads KGHDR; CDR2 reads SFDVKD. DNA for the CDR3: TGTGCCACACCAAAGTCTAGCGGGTACGAGCAGTACTTC. Amino acids: CATPKSSGYEQYF.